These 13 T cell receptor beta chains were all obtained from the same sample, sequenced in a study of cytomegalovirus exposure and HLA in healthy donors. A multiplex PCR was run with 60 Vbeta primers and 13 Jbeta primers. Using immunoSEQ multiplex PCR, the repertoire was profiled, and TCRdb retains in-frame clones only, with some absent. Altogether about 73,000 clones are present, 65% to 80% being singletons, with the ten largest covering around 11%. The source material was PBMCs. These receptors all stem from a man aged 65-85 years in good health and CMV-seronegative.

The CDR3 region has the DNA TGCGCCAGCAGCCCTCAGGGTGTCTCTGGAAACACCATATATTTT. Translation gives CASSPQGVSGNTIYF. The chain links TRBV5-1 to TRBJ1-3; TRBD1 might be the D (5 bases). The germline CDR1 and CDR2 sequences are SGHRS and YFSETQ. The CDR3 spans 15 residues. Trimming removed 4 bases from V and 0 bases from J, with 11 bases in between. The complete variable domain, with remaining parts taken from reference TRBV5-1 and TRBJ1-3, reads KAGVTQTPRYLIKTRGQQVTLSCSPISGHRSVSWYQQTPGQGLQFLFEYFSETQRNKGNFPGRFSGRQFSNSRSEMNVSTLELGDSALYLCASSPQGVSGNTIYFGEGSWLTVV.

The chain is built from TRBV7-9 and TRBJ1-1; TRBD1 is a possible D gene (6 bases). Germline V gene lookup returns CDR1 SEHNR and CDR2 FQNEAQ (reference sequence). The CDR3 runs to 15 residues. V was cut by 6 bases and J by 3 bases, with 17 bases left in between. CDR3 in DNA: TGTGCCAGCAGATCGGGGGGCTTCGATGACACTGAAGCTTTCTTT. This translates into CASRSGGFDDTEAFF.

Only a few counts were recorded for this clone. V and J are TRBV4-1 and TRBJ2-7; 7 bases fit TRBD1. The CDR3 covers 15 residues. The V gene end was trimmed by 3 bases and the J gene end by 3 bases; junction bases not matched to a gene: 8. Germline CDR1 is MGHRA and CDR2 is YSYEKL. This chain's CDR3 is CASSQTAGQVYEQYF. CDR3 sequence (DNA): TGCGCCAGCAGCCAGACGGCAGGACAGGTCTACGAGCAGTACTTC.

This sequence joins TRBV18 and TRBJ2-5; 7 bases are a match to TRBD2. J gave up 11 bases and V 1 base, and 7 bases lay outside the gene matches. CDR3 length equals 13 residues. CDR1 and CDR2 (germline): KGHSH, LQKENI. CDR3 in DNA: TGTGCCAGCTCACCACAGGGGATGCGGGAGCAGTACTTC. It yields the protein CASSPQGMREQYF.

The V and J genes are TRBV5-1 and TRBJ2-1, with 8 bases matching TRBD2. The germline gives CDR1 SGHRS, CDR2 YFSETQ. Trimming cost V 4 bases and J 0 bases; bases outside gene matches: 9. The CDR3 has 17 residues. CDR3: CASSLRYSGTSYNEQFF. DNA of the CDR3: TGCGCCAGCAGCCTACGTTATAGCGGGACCTCCTACAATGAGCAGTTCTTC.

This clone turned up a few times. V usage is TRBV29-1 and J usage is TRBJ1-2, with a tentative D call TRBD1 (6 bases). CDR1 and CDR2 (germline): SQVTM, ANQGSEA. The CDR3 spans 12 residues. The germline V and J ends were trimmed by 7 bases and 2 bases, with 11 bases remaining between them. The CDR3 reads CSAGGQNYGYTF. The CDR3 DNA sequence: TGCAGCGCGGGAGGACAGAACTATGGCTACACCTTC.

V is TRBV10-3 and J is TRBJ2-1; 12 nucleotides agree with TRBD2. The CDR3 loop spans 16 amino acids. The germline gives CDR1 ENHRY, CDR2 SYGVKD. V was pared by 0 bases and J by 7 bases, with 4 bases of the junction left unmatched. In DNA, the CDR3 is TGTGCCATCAGTGAGTCCGGACTAGCGGGGCGAAATGAGCAGTTCTTC. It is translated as CAISESGLAGRNEQFF.

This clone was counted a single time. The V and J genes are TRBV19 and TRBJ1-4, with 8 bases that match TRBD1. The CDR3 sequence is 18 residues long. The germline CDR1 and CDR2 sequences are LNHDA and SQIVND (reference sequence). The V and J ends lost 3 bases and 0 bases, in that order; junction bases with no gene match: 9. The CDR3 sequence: CASSMGRQGAATNEKLFF. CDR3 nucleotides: TGTGCCAGTAGTATGGGGCGGCAGGGGGCTGCAACTAATGAAAAACTGTTTTTT.

The CDR3: CASSLLASYEQYF. The CDR3 DNA reads as TGTGCCAGCAGCCTTCTAGCTTCCTACGAGCAGTACTTC. J is TRBJ2-7 and V is TRBV7-2; D might be TRBD2 (5 bases). Trimming left V 5 bases short and J 1 base short, with 9 bases between. This CDR3 has 13 amino acids. Looked up from germline, CDR1 is SGHTA and CDR2 is FQGNSA.

The CDR3 sequence: CASSLLIGELFF. CDR3 nucleotides: TGTGCCAGCAGCTTACTTATCGGGGAGCTGTTTTTT. The chain is built from TRBV7-8 and TRBJ2-2, with D uncertain. V dropped 2 bases and J dropped 7 bases, with 5 bases sitting between them. The CDR3 consists of 12 residues. Germline CDR1 and CDR2: SGHVS and FQNEAQ.

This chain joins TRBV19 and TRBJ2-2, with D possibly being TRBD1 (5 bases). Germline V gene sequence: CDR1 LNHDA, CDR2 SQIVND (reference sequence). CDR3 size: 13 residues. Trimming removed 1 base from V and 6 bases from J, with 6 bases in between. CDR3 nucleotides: TGTGCCAGTAGTATAGTCAGGGCCGGGGAGCTGTTTTTT. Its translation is CASSIVRAGELFF.

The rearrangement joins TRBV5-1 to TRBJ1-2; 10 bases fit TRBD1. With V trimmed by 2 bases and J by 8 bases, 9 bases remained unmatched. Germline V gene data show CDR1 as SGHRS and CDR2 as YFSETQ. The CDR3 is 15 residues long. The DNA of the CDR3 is TGCGCCAGCAGCTTTGGGCTTGGACAGGGGGACGGCTACACCTTC. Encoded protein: CASSFGLGQGDGYTF.

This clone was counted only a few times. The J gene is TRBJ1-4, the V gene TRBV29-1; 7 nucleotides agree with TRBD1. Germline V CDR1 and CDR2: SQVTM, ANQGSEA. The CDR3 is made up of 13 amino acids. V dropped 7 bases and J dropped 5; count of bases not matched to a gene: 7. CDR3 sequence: CSAGQVLNEKLFF. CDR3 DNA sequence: TGCAGCGCCGGACAGGTCTTGAATGAAAAACTGTTTTTT. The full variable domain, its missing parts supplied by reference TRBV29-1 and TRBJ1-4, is SAVISQKPSRDICQRGTSLTIQCQVDSQVTMMFWYRQQPGQSLTLIATANQGSEATYESGFVIDKFPISRPNLTFSTLTVSNMSPEDSSIYLCSAGQVLNEKLFFGSGTQLSVL.